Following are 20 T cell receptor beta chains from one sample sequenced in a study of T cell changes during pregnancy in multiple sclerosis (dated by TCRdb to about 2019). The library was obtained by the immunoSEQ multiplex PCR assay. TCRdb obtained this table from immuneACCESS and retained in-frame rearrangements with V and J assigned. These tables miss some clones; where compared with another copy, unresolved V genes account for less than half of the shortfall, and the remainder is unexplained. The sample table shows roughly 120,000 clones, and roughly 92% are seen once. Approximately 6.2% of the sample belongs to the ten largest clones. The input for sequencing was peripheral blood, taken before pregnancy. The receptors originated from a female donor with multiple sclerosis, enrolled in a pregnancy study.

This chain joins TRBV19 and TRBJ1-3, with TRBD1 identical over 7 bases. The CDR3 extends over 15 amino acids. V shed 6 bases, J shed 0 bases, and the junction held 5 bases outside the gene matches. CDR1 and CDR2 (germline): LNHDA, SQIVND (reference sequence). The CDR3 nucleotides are TGTGCCAGTAGCATCGGGACAGCCTCTGGAAACACCATATATTTT. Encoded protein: CASSIGTASGNTIYF.

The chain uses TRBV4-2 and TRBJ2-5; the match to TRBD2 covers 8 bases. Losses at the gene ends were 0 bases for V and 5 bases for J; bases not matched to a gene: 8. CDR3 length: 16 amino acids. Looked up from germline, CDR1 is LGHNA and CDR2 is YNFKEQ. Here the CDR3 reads CASSQDTGGASETQYF. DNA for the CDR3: TGTGCCAGCAGCCAAGATACCGGGGGGGCCTCGGAGACCCAGTACTTC.

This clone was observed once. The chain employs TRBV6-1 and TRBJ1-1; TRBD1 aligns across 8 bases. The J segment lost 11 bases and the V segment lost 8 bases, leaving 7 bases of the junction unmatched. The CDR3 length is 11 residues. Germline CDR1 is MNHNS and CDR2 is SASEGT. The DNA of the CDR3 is TGTGCCAGCGATGACAGGGGAAGCGCTTTCTTT. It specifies CASDDRGSAFF.

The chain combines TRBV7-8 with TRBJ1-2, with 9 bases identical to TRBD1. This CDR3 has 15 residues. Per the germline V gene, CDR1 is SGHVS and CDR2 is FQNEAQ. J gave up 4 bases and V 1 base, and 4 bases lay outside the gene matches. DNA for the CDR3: TGTGCCAGCAGCTTAGGGGACAGGGTGATCTATGGCTACACCTTC. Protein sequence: CASSLGDRVIYGYTF.

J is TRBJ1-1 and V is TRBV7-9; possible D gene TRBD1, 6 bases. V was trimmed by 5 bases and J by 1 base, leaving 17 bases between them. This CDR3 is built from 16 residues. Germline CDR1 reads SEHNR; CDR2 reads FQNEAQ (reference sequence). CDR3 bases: TGTGCCAGCAGCATCTTTGACAAGACAGGGAACACTGAAGCTTTCTTT. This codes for CASSIFDKTGNTEAFF.

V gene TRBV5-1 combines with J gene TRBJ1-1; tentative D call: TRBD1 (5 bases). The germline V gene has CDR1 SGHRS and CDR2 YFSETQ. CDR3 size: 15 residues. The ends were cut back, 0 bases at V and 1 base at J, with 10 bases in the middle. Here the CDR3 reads CASSLEAGRNTEAFF. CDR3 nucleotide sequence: TGCGCCAGCAGCTTGGAGGCAGGGCGGAACACTGAAGCTTTCTTT. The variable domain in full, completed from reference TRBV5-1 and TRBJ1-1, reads KAGVTQTPRYLIKTRGQQVTLSCSPISGHRSVSWYQQTPGQGLQFLFEYFSETQRNKGNFPGRFSGRQFSNSRSEMNVSTLELGDSALYLCASSLEAGRNTEAFFGQGTRLTVV.

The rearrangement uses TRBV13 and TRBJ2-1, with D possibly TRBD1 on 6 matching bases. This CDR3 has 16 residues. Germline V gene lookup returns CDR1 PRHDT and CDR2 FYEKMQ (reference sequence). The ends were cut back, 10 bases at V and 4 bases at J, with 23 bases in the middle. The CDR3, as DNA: TGTGCCACCTCCCCCGTCACCGGGACACCGTACAATGAGCAGTTCTTC. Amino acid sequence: CATSPVTGTPYNEQFF. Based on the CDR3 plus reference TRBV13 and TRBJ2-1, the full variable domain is AAGVIQSPRHLIKEKRETATLKCYPIPRHDTVYWYQQGPGQDPQFLISFYEKMQSDKGSIPDRFSAQQFSDYHSELNMSSLELGDSALYFCATSPVTGTPYNEQFFGPGTRLTVL.

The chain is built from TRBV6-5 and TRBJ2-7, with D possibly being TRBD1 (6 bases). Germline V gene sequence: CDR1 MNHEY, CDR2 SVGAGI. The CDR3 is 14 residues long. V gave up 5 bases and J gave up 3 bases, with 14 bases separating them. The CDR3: CASSEPRGGYEQYF. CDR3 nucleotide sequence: TGTGCCAGCAGTGAACCCAGGGGCGGCTACGAGCAGTACTTC.

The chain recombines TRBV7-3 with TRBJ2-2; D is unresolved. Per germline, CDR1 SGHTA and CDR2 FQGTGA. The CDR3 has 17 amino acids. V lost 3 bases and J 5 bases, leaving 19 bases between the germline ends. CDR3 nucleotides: TGTGCCAGCAGCTTGACCCCTCAAAGCGTGGGTACCGGGGAGCTGTTTTTT. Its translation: CASSLTPQSVGTGELFF.

In DNA, the CDR3 is TGTGCCAGCAGTGATAAACCGCGGAACACTGAAGCTTTCTTT. It translates to CASSDKPRNTEAFF. The genes are TRBV2 and TRBJ1-1; D is unresolved. The CDR3 is made up of 14 amino acids. CDR1 and CDR2 from the germline V gene are SNHLY and FYNNEI. Trimming left V 3 bases short and J 1 base short, with 9 bases between.

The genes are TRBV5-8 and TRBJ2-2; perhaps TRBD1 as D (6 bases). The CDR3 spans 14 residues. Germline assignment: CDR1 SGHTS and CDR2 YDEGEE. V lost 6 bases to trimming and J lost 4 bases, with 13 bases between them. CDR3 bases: TGTGCCAGCACCCTGAGGGGGTTCACCGGGGAGCTGTTTTTT. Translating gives CASTLRGFTGELFF. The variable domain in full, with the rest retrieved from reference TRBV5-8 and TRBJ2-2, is EAGVTQSPTHLIKTRGQQATLRCSPISGHTSVYWYQQALGLGLQFLLWYDEGEERNRGNFPPRFSGRQFPNYSSELNVNALELEDSALYLCASTLRGFTGELFFGEGSRLTVL.

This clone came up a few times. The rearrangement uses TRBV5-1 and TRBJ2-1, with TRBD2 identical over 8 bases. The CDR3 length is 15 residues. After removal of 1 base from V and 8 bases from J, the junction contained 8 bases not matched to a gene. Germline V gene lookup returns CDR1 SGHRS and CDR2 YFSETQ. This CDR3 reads CASSLSGGGWDEQFF. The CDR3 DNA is TGCGCCAGCAGCTTGAGCGGCGGGGGGTGGGATGAGCAGTTCTTC.

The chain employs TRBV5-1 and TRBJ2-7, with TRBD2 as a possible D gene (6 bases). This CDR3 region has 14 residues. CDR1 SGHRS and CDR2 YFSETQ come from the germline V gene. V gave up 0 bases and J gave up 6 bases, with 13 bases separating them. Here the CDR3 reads CASSLGRDQGEQYF. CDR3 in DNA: TGCGCCAGCAGCTTGGGGAGGGATCAGGGCGAGCAGTACTTC.

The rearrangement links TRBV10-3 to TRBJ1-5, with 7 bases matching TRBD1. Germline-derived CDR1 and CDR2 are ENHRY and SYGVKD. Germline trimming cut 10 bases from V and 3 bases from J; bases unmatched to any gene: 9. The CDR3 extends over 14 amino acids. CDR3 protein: CATRDSAYNQPQHF. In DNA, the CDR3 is TGTGCCACCAGGGACAGTGCTTACAATCAGCCCCAGCATTTT.

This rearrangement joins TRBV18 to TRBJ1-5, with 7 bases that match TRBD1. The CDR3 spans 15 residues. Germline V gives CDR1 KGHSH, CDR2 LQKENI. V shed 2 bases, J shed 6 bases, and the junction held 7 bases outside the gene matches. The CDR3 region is CASSPTGVPSQPQHF. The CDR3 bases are TGTGCCAGCTCACCAACAGGGGTTCCCAGTCAGCCCCAGCATTTT.

CDR3 protein: CASSQRQGNTEAFF. For the CDR3, the DNA is TGCGCCAGCAGCCAACGACAGGGAAACACTGAAGCTTTCTTT. The V call is TRBV5-1, the J call TRBJ1-1, with 7 positions matching TRBD1. The CDR3 spans 14 residues. CDR1 is SGHRS and CDR2 is YFSETQ in the germline V gene. The ends lost 4 bases at V and 2 bases at J; junction bases unmatched: 5.

The CDR3 DNA sequence: TGTGCCAGCAGCCCCAACGAGGATTATGGCTACACCTTC. Translated: CASSPNEDYGYTF. The chain employs TRBV9 and TRBJ1-2; no clear D gene. CDR3 length equals 13 residues. V was cut by 4 bases and J by 5 bases, with 12 bases left in between. Germline-derived CDR1 and CDR2 are SGDLS and YYNGEE.

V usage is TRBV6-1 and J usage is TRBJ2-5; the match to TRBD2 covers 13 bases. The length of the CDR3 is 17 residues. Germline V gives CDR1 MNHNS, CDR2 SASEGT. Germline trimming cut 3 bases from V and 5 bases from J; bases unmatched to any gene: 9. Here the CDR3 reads CASSDVLAGGPGETQYF. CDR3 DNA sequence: TGTGCCAGCAGTGATGTACTAGCGGGGGGGCCGGGGGAGACCCAGTACTTC.

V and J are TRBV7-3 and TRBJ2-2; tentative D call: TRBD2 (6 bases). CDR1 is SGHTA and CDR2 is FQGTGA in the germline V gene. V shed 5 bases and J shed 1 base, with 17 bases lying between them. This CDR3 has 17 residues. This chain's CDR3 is CASSRGSGPQNTGELFF. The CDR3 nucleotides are TGTGCCAGCAGCCGGGGGTCGGGACCCCAGAACACCGGGGAGCTGTTTTTT.

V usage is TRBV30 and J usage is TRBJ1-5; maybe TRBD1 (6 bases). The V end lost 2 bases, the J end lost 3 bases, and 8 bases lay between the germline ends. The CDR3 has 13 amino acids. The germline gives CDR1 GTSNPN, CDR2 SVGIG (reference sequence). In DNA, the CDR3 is TGTGCCTGGAGTAACAGGGACAATCAGCCCCAGCATTTT. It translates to CAWSNRDNQPQHF.